This TCR beta chain was sequenced in a study of blood T cell repertoires in COVID-19. On the study more broadly: Spain, Italy and the United States supplied samples that represented acute and convalescent COVID-19. Nucleic acid was either cDNA or gDNA, and it came from T cells, B-cell-depleted T cells, or PBMCs.

As processed by the authors: Scientists estimated how many nucleated cells there were by amplifying reference gene primers. The table came from immunoSEQ multiplex PCR; TCRdb's copy has only in-frame clones and leaves some out. Clone size and the V and J calls come from that table; the DNA yielded D and trimming. The sample includes 85,000 to 110,000 clones, roughly nine tenths of them seen just once. The sequenced sample consisted of peripheral blood. The clonotype originates from a woman aged 80 or over in a cohort sampled during active COVID-19.

The CDR3 region has the DNA TGCAGCGTCCGGACAGGGAACACTGAAGCTTTCTTT. This gives the protein CSVRTGNTEAFF. The J gene is TRBJ1-1, the V gene TRBV29-1; 7 bases map to TRBD1. There are 12 residues in the CDR3. V was clipped by 6 bases and J by 1 base; unmatched bases: 2. From germline, CDR1 is SQVTM and CDR2 ANQGSEA.